This T cell receptor (beta chain) emerged from a study of early T cells in non-severe SARS-CoV-2 infection. General study results and limits: A preference for anti-spike CD8 responses marked VDJdb matching, which missed private and CD4 specificities.

Attachment of unique molecular identifiers was made to individual cDNA molecules. TCRdb re-analysed the 5' RACE reads in MiXCR, keeping a single row per CDR3 protein. The sample lists about 55,000 distinct CDR3 sequences; around 13% were seen once. Regarding this clonotype: Antigen unknown.

Sequencing was carried out using whole blood. This TCR came from an adult who was a healthcare worker with PCR-confirmed SARS-CoV-2 infection or an uninfected control (not recorded which).

The CDR3 reads CSAMTDTQYF. CDR3 nucleotides: TGCAGTGCTATGACAGATACGCAGTATTTT. The chain joins TRBV20-1 to TRBJ2-3; D call uncertain. Germline V CDR1 and CDR2: DFQATT, SNEGSKA (reference sequence). The V and J ends lost 4 bases and 3 bases respectively, with 2 bases between them. There are 10 residues in the CDR3.